This T cell receptor beta chain was retrieved from a study of CD8+ T cells in alopecia areata. Extracted RNA was reverse transcribed, and the resulting cDNA served as sequencing template. The table came from immunoSEQ multiplex PCR; TCRdb's copy has only in-frame clones and leaves some out. The sample holds roughly 200,000 clones; 53% are singletons and the top ten take 10% to 13%. This CDR3 has 12 amino acids. CDR1 SGHVS and CDR2 FQNEAQ come from the germline V gene. Trimming pared 5 bases from V and 4 bases from J, leaving 9 bases between. Regarding treatment: oral pan-JAK inhibitor, 5-10 mg twice daily.

The sequenced sample was CD8+ T cells sorted from blood, obtained at week 24, from a patient treated with tofacitinib. The sequence was obtained from a human donor with alopecia areata. The V and J genes are TRBV7-8 and TRBJ2-7; D is unresolved. In nucleotides, the CDR3 is TGTGCCAGCAGCCCCATGTCGTACGAGCAGTACTTC. Amino acid sequence: CASSPMSYEQYF. The entire variable domain, with the rest obtained from reference TRBV7-8 and TRBJ2-7, is as follows: GAGVSQSPRYKVAKRGQDVALRCDPISGHVSLFWYQQALGQGPEFLTYFQNEAQLDKSGLPSDRFFAERPEGSVSTLKIQRTQQEDSAVYLCASSPMSYEQYFGPGTRLTVT.